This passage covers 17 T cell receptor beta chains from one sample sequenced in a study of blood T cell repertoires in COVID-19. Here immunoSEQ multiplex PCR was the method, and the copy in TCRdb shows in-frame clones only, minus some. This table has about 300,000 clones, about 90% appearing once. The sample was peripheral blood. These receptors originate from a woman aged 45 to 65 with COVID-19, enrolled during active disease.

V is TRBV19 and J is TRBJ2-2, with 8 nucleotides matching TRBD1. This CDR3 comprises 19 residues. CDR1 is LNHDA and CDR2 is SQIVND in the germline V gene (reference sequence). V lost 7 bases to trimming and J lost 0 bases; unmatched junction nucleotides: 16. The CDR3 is CASTEGAGGPLPNTGELFF. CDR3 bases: TGTGCCAGTACCGAGGGAGCAGGGGGCCCTCTCCCGAACACCGGGGAGCTGTTTTTT.

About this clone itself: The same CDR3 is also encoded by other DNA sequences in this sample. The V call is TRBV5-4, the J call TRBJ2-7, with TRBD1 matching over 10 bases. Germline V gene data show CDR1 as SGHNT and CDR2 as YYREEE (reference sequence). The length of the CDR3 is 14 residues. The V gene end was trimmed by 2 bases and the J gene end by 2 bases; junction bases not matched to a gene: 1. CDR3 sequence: CASSFGTGAYEQYF. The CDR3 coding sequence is TGTGCCAGCAGCTTCGGGACAGGGGCCTACGAGCAGTACTTC.

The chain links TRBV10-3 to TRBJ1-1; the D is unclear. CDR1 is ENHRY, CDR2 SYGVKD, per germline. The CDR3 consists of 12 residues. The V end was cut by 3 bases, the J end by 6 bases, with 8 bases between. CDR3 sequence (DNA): TGTGCCATCAGTGACACGGTCCCTGAAGCTTTCTTT. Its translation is CAISDTVPEAFF.

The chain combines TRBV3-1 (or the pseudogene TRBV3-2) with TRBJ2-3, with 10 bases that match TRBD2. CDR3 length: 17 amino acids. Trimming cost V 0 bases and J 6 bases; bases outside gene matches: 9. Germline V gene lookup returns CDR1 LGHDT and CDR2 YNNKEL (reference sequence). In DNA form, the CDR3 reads TGTGCCAGCAGCCAAGATAAGAAGCGGGAGGGCCGCGATACGCAGTATTTT. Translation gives CASSQDKKREGRDTQYF.

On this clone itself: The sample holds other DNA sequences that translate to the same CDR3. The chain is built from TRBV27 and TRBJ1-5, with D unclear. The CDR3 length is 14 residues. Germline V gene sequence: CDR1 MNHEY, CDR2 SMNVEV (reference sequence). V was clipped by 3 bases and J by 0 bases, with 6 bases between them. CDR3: CASSFRGSNQPQHF. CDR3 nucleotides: TGTGCCAGCAGTTTTCGCGGTAGCAATCAGCCCCAGCATTTT.

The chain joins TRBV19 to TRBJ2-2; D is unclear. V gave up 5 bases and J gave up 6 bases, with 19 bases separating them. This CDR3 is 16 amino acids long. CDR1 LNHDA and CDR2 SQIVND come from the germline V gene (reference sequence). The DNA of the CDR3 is TGTGCCAGTAGTCCATTACTGAAAGAGTTGGCCGGGGAGCTGTTTTTT. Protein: CASSPLLKELAGELFF.

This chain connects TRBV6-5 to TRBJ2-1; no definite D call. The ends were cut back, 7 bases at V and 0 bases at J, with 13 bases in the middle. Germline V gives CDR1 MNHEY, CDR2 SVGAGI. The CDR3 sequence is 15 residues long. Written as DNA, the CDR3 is TGTGCCAGCACCTTAAGCCCTACCTCCTACAATGAGCAGTTCTTC. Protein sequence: CASTLSPTSYNEQFF.

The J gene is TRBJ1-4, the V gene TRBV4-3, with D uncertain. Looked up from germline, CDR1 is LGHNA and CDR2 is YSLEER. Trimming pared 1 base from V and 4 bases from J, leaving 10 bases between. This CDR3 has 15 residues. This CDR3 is CASSQGEGGNEKLFF. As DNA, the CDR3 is TGCGCCAGCAGCCAAGGGGAGGGTGGTAATGAAAAACTGTTTTTT.

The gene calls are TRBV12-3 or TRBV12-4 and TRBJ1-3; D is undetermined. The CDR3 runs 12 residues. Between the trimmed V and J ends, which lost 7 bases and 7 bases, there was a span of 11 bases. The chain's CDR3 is CASISATNTIYF. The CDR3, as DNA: TGTGCCAGCATCAGCGCCACGAACACCATATATTTT.

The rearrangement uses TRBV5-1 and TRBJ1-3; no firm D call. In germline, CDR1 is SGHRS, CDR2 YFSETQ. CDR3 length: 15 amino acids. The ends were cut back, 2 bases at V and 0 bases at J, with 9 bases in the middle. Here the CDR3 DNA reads TGCGCCAGCAGCTTACAGCCCGACTCTGGAAACACCATATATTTT. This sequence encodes CASSLQPDSGNTIYF.

The CDR3 bases are TGCAGCGTAACTATCCCCGGACAGTGGAATCAGCCCCAGCATTTT. It yields the protein CSVTIPGQWNQPQHF. The chain carries TRBV29-1 and TRBJ1-5; D might be TRBD1 (6 bases). The CDR3 runs 15 residues. V was pared by 6 bases and J by 4 bases, with 19 bases between. CDR1 is SQVTM and CDR2 is ANQGSEA in the germline V gene.

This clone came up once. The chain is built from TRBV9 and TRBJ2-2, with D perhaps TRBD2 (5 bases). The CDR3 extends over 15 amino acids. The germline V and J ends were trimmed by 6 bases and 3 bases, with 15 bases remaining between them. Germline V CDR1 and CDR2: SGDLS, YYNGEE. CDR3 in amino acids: CASNTLGPDTGELFF. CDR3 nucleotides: TGTGCCAGCAACACACTAGGCCCCGACACCGGGGAGCTGTTTTTT. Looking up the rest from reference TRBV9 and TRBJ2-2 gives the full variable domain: DSGVTQTPKHLITATGQRVTLRCSPRSGDLSVYWYQQSLDQGLQFLIQYYNGEERAKGNILERFSAQQFPDLHSELNLSSLELGDSALYFCASNTLGPDTGELFFGEGSRLTVL.

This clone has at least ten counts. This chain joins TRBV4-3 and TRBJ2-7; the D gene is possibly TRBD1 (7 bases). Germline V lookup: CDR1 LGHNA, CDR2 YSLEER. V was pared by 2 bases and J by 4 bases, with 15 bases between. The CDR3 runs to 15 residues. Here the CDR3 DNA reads TGCGCCAGCAGCCAATGGAGGGACAGCGGTTACGAGCAGTACTTC. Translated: CASSQWRDSGYEQYF.

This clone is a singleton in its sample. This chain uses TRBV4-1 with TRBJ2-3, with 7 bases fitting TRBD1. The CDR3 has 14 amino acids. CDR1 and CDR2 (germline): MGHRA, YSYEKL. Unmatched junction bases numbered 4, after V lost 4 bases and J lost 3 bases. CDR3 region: CASSLRQGTDTQYF. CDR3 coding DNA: TGCGCCAGCAGCCTTAGACAGGGTACAGATACGCAGTATTTT.

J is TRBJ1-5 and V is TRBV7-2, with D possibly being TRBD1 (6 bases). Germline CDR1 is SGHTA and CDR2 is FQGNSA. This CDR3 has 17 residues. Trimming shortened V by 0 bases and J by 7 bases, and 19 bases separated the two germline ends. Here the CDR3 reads CASSLAMGAGAAQPQHF. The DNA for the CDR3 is TGTGCCAGCAGCTTAGCGATGGGAGCAGGGGCGGCCCAGCCCCAGCATTTT.

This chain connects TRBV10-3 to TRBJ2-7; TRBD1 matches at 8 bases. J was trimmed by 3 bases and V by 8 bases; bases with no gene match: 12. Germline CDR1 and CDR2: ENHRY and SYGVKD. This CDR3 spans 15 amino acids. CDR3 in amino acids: CAIRSVLGQDYEQYF. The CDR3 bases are TGTGCCATCCGATCCGTGTTGGGACAGGACTACGAGCAGTACTTC.

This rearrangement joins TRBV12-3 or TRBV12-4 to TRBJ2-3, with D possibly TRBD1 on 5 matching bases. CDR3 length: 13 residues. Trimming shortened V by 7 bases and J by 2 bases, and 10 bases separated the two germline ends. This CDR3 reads CASKAGNTDTQYF. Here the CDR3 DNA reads TGTGCCAGCAAGGCAGGGAACACAGATACGCAGTATTTT.